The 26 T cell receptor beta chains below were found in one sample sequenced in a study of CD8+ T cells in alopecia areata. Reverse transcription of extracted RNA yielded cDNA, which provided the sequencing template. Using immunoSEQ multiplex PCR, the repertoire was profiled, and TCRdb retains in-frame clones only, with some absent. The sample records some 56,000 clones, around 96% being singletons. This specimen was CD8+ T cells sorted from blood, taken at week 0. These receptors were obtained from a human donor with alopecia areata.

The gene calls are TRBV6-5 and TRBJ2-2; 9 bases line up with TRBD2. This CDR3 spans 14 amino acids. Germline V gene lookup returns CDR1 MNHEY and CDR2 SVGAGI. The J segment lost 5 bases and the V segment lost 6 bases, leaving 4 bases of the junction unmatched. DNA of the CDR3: TGTGCCAGCAGAGGGCTAGCGGGGACCGGGGAGCTGTTTTTT. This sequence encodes CASRGLAGTGELFF.

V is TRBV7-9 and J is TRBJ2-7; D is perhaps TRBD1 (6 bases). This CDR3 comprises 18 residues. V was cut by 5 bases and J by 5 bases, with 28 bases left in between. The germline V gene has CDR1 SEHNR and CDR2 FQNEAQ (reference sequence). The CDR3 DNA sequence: TGTGCCAGCAGCCCAACGACCGCGGCTCCGGGACACCAAGACGAGCAGTACTTC. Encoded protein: CASSPTTAAPGHQDEQYF.

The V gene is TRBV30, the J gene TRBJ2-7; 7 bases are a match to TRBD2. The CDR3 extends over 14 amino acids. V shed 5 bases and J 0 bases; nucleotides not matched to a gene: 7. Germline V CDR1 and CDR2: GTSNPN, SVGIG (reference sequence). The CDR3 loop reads CAWSSGVGSYEQYF. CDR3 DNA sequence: TGTGCCTGGTCAAGCGGGGTGGGCTCCTACGAGCAGTACTTC.

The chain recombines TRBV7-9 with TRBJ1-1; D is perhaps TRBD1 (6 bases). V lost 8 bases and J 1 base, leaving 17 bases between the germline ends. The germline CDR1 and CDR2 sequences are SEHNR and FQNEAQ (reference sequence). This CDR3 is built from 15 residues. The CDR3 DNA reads TGTGCCAGCGCCCCCTCGGGGGCGGAGAACACTGAAGCTTTCTTT. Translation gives CASAPSGAENTEAFF.

The CDR3 spells CASSLGEGADTQYF. In DNA form, the CDR3 reads TGCGCCAGCAGCTTGGGAGAGGGGGCAGATACGCAGTATTTT. This sequence joins TRBV5-1 and TRBJ2-3, with D possibly matching TRBD1 (6 bases). Germline CDR1 reads SGHRS; CDR2 reads YFSETQ. The CDR3 is 14 residues long. The germline V and J ends were trimmed by 0 bases and 4 bases, with 9 bases remaining between them.

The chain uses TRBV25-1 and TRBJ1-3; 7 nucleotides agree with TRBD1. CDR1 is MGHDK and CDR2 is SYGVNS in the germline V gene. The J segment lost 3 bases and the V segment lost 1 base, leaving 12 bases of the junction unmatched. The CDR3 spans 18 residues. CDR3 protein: CASSEFFGPTGYGNTIYF. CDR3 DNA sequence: TGTGCCAGCAGTGAATTTTTTGGCCCGACAGGGTATGGAAACACCATATATTTT.

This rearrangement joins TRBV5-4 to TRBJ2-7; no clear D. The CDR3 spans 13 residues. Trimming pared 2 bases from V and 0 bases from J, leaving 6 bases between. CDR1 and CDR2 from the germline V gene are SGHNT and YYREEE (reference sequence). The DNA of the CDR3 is TGTGCCAGCAGCTTAGGGTCCTCCTACGAGCAGTACTTC. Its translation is CASSLGSSYEQYF.

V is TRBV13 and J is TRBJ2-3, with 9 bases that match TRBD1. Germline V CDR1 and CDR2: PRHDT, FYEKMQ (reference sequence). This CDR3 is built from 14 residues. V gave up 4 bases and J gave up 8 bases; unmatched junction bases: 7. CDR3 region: CASSYGTGFGTQYF. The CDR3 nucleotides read TGTGCCAGCAGCTACGGGACAGGGTTTGGTACGCAGTATTTT. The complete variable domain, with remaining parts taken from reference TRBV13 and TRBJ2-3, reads AAGVIQSPRHLIKEKRETATLKCYPIPRHDTVYWYQQGPGQDPQFLISFYEKMQSDKGSIPDRFSAQQFSDYHSELNMSSLELGDSALYFCASSYGTGFGTQYFGPGTRLTVL.

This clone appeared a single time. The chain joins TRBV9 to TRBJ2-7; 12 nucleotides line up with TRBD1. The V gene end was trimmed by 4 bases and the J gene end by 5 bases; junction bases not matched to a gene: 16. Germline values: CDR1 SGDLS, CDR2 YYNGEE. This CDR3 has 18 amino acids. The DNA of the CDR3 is TGTGCCAGCAGCCACCCCTCTTGGGGGACAGGGGGCTTTAACGAGCAGTACTTC. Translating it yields CASSHPSWGTGGFNEQYF.

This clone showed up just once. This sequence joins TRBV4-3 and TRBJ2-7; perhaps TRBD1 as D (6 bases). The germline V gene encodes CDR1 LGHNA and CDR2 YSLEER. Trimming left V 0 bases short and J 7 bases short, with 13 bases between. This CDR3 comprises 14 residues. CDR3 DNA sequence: TGCGCCAGCAGCCAAGATGGGCAGGGGTGGGAGCAGTACTTC. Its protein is CASSQDGQGWEQYF.

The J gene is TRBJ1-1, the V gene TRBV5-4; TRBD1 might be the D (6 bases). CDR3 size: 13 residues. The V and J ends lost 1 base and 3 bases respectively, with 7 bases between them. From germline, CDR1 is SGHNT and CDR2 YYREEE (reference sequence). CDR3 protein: CASSLRGDTEAFF. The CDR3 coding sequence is TGTGCCAGCAGCTTGAGGGGGGACACTGAAGCTTTCTTT.

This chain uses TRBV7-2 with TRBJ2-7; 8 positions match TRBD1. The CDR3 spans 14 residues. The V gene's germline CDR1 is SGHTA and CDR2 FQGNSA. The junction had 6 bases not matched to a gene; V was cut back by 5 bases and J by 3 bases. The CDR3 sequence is CASSRTGLHYEQYF. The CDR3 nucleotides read TGTGCCAGCAGCAGGACAGGGCTTCACTACGAGCAGTACTTC.

The CDR3 spells CASSASFDEQFF. The CDR3 DNA follows: TGTGCCAGCAGCGCAAGCTTCGATGAGCAGTTCTTC. The chain has TRBV9 and TRBJ2-1; D gene uncertain. V shed 3 bases and J shed 8 bases, with 9 bases lying between them. This CDR3 is built from 12 residues. Looked up from germline, CDR1 is SGDLS and CDR2 is YYNGEE.

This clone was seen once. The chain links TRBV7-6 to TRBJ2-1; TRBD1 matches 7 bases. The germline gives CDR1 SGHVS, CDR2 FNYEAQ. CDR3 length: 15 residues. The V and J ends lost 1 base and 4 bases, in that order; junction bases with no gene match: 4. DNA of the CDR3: TGTGCCAGCAGCTTAGGTGGGACAGCTTACAATGAGCAGTTCTTC. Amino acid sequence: CASSLGGTAYNEQFF.

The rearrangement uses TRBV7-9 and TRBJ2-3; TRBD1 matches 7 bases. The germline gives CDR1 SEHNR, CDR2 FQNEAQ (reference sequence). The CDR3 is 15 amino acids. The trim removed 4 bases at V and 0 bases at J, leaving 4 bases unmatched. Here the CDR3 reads CASSSSDRSTDTQYF. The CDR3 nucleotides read TGTGCCAGCAGCTCCTCGGACAGGAGCACAGATACGCAGTATTTT.

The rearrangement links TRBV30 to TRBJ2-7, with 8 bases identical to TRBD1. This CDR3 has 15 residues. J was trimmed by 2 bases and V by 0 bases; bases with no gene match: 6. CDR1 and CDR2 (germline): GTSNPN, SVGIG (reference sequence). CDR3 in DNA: TGTGCCTGGAGTGTTGAGGACAGGGTAGCCTACGAGCAGTACTTC. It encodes CAWSVEDRVAYEQYF. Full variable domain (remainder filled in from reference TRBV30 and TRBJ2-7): SQTIHQWPATLVQPVGSPLSLECTVEGTSNPNLYWYRQAAGRGLQLLFYSVGIGQISSEVPQNLSASRPQDRQFILSSKKLLLSDSGFYLCAWSVEDRVAYEQYFGPGTRLTVT.

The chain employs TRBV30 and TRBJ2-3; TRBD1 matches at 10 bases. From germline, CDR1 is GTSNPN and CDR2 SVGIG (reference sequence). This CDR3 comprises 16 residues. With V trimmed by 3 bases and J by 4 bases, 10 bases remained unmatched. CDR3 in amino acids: CAWRTQTTGGPDTQYF. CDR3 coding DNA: TGTGCCTGGAGGACCCAGACGACAGGGGGCCCAGATACGCAGTATTTT.

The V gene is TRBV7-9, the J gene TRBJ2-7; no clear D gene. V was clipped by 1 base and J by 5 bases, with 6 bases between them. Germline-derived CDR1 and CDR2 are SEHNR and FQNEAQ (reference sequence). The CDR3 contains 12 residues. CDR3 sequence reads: CASSLGQNEQYF. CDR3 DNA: TGTGCCAGCAGCTTAGGGCAGAACGAGCAGTACTTC.

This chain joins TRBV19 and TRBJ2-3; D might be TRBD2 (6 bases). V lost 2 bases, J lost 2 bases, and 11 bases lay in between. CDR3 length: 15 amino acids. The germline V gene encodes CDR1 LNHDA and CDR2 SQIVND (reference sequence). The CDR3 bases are TGTGCCAGTAGTATACGCGGGGCCCACACAGATACGCAGTATTTT. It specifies CASSIRGAHTDTQYF.

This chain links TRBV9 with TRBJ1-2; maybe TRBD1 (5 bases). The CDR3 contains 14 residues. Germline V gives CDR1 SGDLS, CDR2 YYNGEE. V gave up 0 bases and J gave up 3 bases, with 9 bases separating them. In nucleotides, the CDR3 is TGTGCCAGCAGCGTAGTTGGGGCCCACTATGGCTACACCTTC. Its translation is CASSVVGAHYGYTF.

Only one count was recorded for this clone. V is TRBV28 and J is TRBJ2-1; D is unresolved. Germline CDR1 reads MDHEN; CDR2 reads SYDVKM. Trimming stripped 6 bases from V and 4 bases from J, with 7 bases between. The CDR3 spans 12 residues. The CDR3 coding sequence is TGTGCCAGCAGCCCCACATACAATGAGCAGTTCTTC. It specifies CASSPTYNEQFF.

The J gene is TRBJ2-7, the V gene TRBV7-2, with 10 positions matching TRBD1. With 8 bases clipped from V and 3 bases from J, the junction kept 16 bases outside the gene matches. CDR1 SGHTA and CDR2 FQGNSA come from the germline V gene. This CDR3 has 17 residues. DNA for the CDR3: TGTGCCAGCTGGGATAGTAGCGGGACAGGGGAGGGCTACGAGCAGTACTTC. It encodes CASWDSSGTGEGYEQYF.

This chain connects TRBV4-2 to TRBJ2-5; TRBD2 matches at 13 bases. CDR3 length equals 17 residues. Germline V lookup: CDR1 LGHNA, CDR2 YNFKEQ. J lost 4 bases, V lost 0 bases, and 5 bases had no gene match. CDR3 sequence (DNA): TGTGCCAGCAGCCAAGATCCGGGACTAGCGGGGAGAGAGACCCAGTACTTC. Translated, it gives CASSQDPGLAGRETQYF.

Here the CDR3 DNA reads TGTGCCACATCGACGTGGGATCCTAACTATGGCTACACCTTC. This codes for CATSTWDPNYGYTF. This rearrangement joins TRBV6-5 to TRBJ1-2; D is unresolved. This CDR3 spans 14 amino acids. Germline V gene sequence: CDR1 MNHEY, CDR2 SVGAGI. The ends were cut back, 10 bases at V and 0 bases at J, with 15 bases in the middle.

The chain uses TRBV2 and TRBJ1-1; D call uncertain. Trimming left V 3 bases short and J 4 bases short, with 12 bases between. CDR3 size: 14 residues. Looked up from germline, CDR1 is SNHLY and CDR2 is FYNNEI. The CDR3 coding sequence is TGTGCCAGCAGTGACGGGGATGGTAGCACTGAAGCTTTCTTT. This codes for CASSDGDGSTEAFF.

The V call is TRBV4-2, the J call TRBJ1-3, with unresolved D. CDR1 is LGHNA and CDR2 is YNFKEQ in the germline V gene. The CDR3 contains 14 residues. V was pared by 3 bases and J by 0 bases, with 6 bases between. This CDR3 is CASSHEGSGNTIYF. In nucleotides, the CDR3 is TGTGCCAGCAGCCACGAGGGCTCTGGAAACACCATATATTTT.